This TCR beta chain was captured in a study of blood T cell repertoires in COVID-19. Across the study: Samples came from the United States, Italy and Spain, spanning acute and convalescent COVID-19. From T cells, B-cell-depleted T cells, or PBMCs came the material, which was cDNA or gDNA.

The CDR3 totals 13 residues. Germline V lookup: CDR1 MNHNY, CDR2 SVGAGI (reference sequence). Trimming stripped 7 bases from V and 9 bases from J, with 13 bases between. Original data processing: The authors estimated nucleated cell counts from reference gene primer amplification. Profiling relied on immunoSEQ multiplex PCR, and the TCRdb table lists in-frame clones only, not all of them. That table is the source of V, J and clone size, and D and trimming were worked out from the DNA. The sample has about 180,000 clones; around nine tenths are singletons. The sequencing input was peripheral blood. The J gene is TRBJ1-6, the V gene TRBV6-6, with a tentative D call TRBD1 (6 bases). The sequence came from a woman in her sixties or seventies with COVID-19, enrolled during active disease. Here the CDR3 DNA reads TGTGCCAGCACCGGGGGGCAAGGTTCACCCCTCCACTTT. It encodes CASTGGQGSPLHF.